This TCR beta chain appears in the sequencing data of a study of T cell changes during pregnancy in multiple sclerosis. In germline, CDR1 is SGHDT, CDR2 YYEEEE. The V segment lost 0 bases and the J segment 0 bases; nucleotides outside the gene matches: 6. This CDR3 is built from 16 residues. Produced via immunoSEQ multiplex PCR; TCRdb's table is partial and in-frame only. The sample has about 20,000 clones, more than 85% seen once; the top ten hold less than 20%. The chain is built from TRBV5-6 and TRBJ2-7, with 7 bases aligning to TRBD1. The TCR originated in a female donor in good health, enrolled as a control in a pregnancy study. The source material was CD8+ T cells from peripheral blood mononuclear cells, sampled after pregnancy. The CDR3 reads CASSLAVGQLSYEQYF. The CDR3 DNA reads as TGTGCCAGCAGCTTGGCTGTGGGACAGCTCTCCTACGAGCAGTACTTC.